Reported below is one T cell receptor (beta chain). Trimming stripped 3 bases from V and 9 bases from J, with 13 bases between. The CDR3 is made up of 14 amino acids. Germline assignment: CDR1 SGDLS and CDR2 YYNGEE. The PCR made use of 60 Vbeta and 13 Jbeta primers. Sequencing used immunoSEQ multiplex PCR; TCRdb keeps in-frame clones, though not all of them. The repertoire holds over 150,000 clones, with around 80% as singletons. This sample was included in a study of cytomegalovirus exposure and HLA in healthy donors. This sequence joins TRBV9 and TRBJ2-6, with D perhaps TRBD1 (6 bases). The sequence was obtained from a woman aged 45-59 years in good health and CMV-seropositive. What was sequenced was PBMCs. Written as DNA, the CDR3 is TGTGCCAGCAGCGCTCGGACAGCTAGCAACGTCCTGACTTTC. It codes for CASSARTASNVLTF. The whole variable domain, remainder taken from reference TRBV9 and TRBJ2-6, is DSGVTQTPKHLITATGQRVTLRCSPRSGDLSVYWYQQSLDQGLQFLIQYYNGEERAKGNILERFSAQQFPDLHSELNLSSLELGDSALYFCASSARTASNVLTFGAGSRLTVL.